Shown below are 9 T cell receptor beta chains from a single sample sequenced in a study of T cell repertoires in cytomegalovirus infection. TCRdb re-derived calls from the reads in MiXCR, one entry per CDR3 protein. This sample has some 110,000 distinct CDR3 sequences; over 25% occur once, and the top ten carry 58%. No antigens are known for them. The sample in question was CD8+ T cells from cultured PBMCs, obtained from culture after CMV antigen stimulation. The receptors derive from a human donor in good health (CMV status not recorded). Some clones in this sample may be carry-over from other donors' samples.

The chain carries TRBV6-1 and TRBJ1-1; D gene uncertain. Trimming removed 9 bases from V and 3 bases from J, with 11 bases in between. Per the germline V gene, CDR1 is MNHNS and CDR2 is SASEGT. The CDR3 runs to 12 residues. CDR3 loop: CASKDRYTEAFF. The CDR3 DNA reads TGTGCCAGTAAGGATCGGTACACTGAAGCTTTCTTT.

This clonotype came up a few times. J is TRBJ2-3 and V is TRBV6-1; D ambiguous. The CDR3 runs to 17 residues. CDR1 is MNHNS and CDR2 is SASEGT in the germline V gene. V was pared by 4 bases and J by 6 bases, with 23 bases between. The CDR3 region is CASSGILVASHFDTQYF. The CDR3, as DNA: TGTGCCAGCAGTGGAATCCTAGTTGCTTCTCATTTCGATACGCAGTATTTT.

V usage is TRBV6-6 and J usage is TRBJ1-1, with a tentative D call TRBD1 (5 bases). The germline gives CDR1 MNHNY, CDR2 SVGAGI (reference sequence). V gave up 0 bases and J gave up 0 bases, with 8 bases separating them. The CDR3 loop spans 15 amino acids. CDR3 loop: CASSYSPGLNTEAFF. DNA of the CDR3: TGTGCCAGCAGTTACTCCCCAGGGCTGAACACTGAAGCTTTCTTT.

There are a few counts of this clonotype. The chain is built from TRBV7-6 and TRBJ2-7, with 13 bases matching TRBD2. V lost 5 bases to trimming and J lost 2 bases; unmatched junction nucleotides: 6. Germline CDR1 reads SGHVS; CDR2 reads FNYEAQ. The CDR3 is 16 residues long. CDR3 sequence: CASSPGTSGIPYEQYF. The CDR3, as DNA: TGTGCCAGCAGCCCAGGGACTAGCGGGATCCCCTACGAGCAGTACTTC. Complete variable domain (other parts from reference TRBV7-6 and TRBJ2-7): GAGVSQSPRYKVTKRGQDVALRCDPISGHVSLYWYRQALGQGPEFLTYFNYEAQQDKSGLPNDRFSAERPEGSISTLTIQRTEQRDSAMYRCASSPGTSGIPYEQYFGPGTRLTVT.

V is TRBV29-1 and J is TRBJ1-2; tentative D call: TRBD1 (5 bases). Trimming shortened V by 3 bases and J by 7 bases, and 6 bases separated the two germline ends. Germline assignment: CDR1 SQVTM and CDR2 ANQGSEA. This CDR3 spans 10 amino acids. CDR3 nucleotide sequence: TGCAGCGTTGACAGGGTTGGCTACACCTTC. This translates into CSVDRVGYTF.

This clonotype was seen ten or more times. An end of the junction differs from the germline gene, which may be a read error. The chain is built from TRBV28 and TRBJ1-2; no definite D call. This CDR3 is built from 11 residues. The germline V gene has CDR1 MDHEN and CDR2 SYDVKM. DNA for the CDR3: TGTGCCAGCAGTTTAGGCGGACGGGAGGACTTC. This encodes CASSLGGREDF.

The chain joins TRBV9 to TRBJ2-4; perhaps TRBD2 as D (6 bases). The length of the CDR3 is 15 residues. Between the trimmed V and J ends, which lost 4 bases and 4 bases, there was a span of 15 bases. Per germline, CDR1 SGDLS and CDR2 YYNGEE. This CDR3 is CASSPPGGGKNIQYF. DNA of the CDR3: TGTGCCAGCAGCCCACCTGGTGGAGGGAAAAACATTCAGTACTTC.

The sample holds a few counts of this clonotype. The chain recombines TRBV5-6 with TRBJ1-1, with TRBD1 matching 7 bases. This CDR3 region has 17 residues. In germline, CDR1 is SGHDT, CDR2 YYEEEE. The V gene end was trimmed by 0 bases and the J gene end by 0 bases; junction bases not matched to a gene: 8. In DNA form, the CDR3 reads TGTGCCAGCAGCTTGGTTTCGTGGACAGGCATGAACACTGAAGCTTTCTTT. Residues: CASSLVSWTGMNTEAFF.

This chain links TRBV7-6 with TRBJ1-4, with no clear D. Germline lookup yields CDR1 SGHVS and CDR2 FNYEAQ. The CDR3 is 15 residues long. Trimming removed 6 bases from V and 0 bases from J, with 11 bases in between. The chain's CDR3 is CASRPRGSTNEKLFF. Here the CDR3 DNA reads TGTGCCAGCAGACCTCGAGGGTCAACTAATGAAAAACTGTTTTTT.